The next 25 T cell receptor beta chains were all read from a single sample in a study of human T cells and chemical hapten exposure. Via MiXCR, TCRdb re-called the RACE reads, giving one row per CDR3 protein. The sample yields 100,000 to 150,000 distinct CDR3 sequences, 13% seen once. As to time point: pre-sensitization, week 0. Treatment: therapeutic diphenylcyclopropenone sensitization with weekly scalp DPC. Sample: whole blood, taken in connection with sensitization to the hapten diphenylcyclopropenone (DPC). Receptors were obtained from a woman aged 18-35 years with alopecia areata. Some clones in this sample may be carry-over from other donors' samples.

The chain links TRBV5-5 to TRBJ2-1; 7 nucleotides line up with TRBD1. Per the germline V gene, CDR1 is SGHKS and CDR2 is YYEKEE (reference sequence). V shed 4 bases and J 4 bases; nucleotides not matched to a gene: 5. This CDR3 comprises 14 residues. CDR3 sequence: CASSGGQSYNEQFF. The DNA of the CDR3 is TGTGCCAGCAGCGGGGGACAGAGTTACAATGAGCAGTTCTTC.

This clonotype has ten or more counts. The genes are TRBV30 and TRBJ1-5; TRBD1 agrees at 8 bases. The V gene's germline CDR1 is GTSNPN and CDR2 SVGIG (reference sequence). The CDR3 contains 17 residues. J lost 6 bases, V lost 0 bases, and 13 bases had no gene match. The chain's CDR3 is CAWSVGNRRGPVQPQHF. CDR3 nucleotide sequence: TGTGCCTGGAGTGTAGGGAACCGCAGGGGGCCGGTTCAGCCCCAGCATTTT.

This clonotype was seen more than once but under ten times. The chain employs TRBV28 and TRBJ2-7; 16 bases line up with TRBD2. Per the germline V gene, CDR1 is MDHEN and CDR2 is SYDVKM. J gave up 2 bases and V 6 bases, and 7 bases lay outside the gene matches. This CDR3 comprises 17 residues. CDR3 residues: CASRQGLAGGFAYEQYF. The CDR3, as DNA: TGTGCCAGCAGGCAGGGACTAGCGGGGGGGTTCGCCTACGAGCAGTACTTC.

This clonotype was detected ten times or more. The chain combines TRBV10-2 with TRBJ1-2; D ambiguous. With 4 bases removed from V and 4 bases from J, the gap between germline ends came to 19 bases. CDR3 length: 16 residues. CDR1 and CDR2 (germline): WSHSY, SAAADI. CDR3 sequence: CASSAHEISASYGYTF. The CDR3 nucleotides are TGCGCCAGCAGTGCCCACGAAATTTCGGCATCCTATGGCTACACCTTC.

J is TRBJ1-2 and V is TRBV6-5, with 9 bases matching TRBD1. CDR3 length: 14 residues. Germline V gene sequence: CDR1 MNHEY, CDR2 SVGAGI. With 7 bases clipped from V and 3 bases from J, the junction kept 6 bases outside the gene matches. The CDR3 loop is CASTRTGEDYGYTF. CDR3 bases: TGTGCCAGCACCAGGACAGGGGAAGACTATGGCTACACCTTC.

This clonotype showed up just once. This chain uses TRBV7-9 with TRBJ1-3; D may be TRBD1 (6 bases). The CDR3 loop spans 12 amino acids. Germline V gene sequence: CDR1 SEHNR, CDR2 FQNEAQ (reference sequence). V was cut by 10 bases and J by 3 bases, with 10 bases left in between. CDR3 residues: CANGGRGNTIYF. The CDR3 DNA follows: TGTGCCAACGGGGGGCGTGGAAACACCATATATTTT.

The chain uses TRBV4-3 and TRBJ2-1, with 9 positions matching TRBD2. The ends lost 1 base at V and 2 bases at J; junction bases unmatched: 0. The CDR3 runs 15 residues. Germline V lookup: CDR1 LGHNA, CDR2 YSLEER. The CDR3 DNA sequence: TGCGCCAGCAGCCAAGGACTAGCGGCCTACAATGAGCAGTTCTTC. It is translated as CASSQGLAAYNEQFF.

The rearrangement links TRBV5-3 to TRBJ2-1; D is possibly TRBD1 or TRBD2 (5 bases each). TRBV5-3 counts as an open reading frame of uncertain function. The CDR3 covers 14 residues. V lost 7 bases and J 1 base, leaving 12 bases between the germline ends. CDR3 coding DNA: TGTGCCAGATATCCGGGGCCTTCCTACAATGAGCAGTTCTTC. As protein: CARYPGPSYNEQFF.

This chain uses TRBV12-3 or TRBV12-4 with TRBJ2-5; 12 nucleotides agree with TRBD2. V gave up 5 bases and J gave up 4 bases; unmatched junction bases: 2. The CDR3 is 14 residues long. The CDR3 nucleotides read TGTGCCAGCAGTCCGACTAGCGGGGGAGAGACCCAGTACTTC. It specifies CASSPTSGGETQYF.

This clonotype has a count of ten or more. In DNA, the CDR3 is TGTGCCAGCAGCTTATCCACCGGGGAGCTGTTTTTT. Amino acids: CASSLSTGELFF. This chain uses TRBV7-9 with TRBJ2-2, with D unclear. This CDR3 has 12 amino acids. CDR1 is SEHNR and CDR2 is FQNEAQ in the germline V gene (reference sequence). The germline V and J ends were trimmed by 2 bases and 4 bases, with 2 bases remaining between them.

This clonotype has more than one count but fewer than ten. The genes are TRBV5-4 and TRBJ1-4; D not resolved. The CDR3 is 16 amino acids. Trimming took 0 bases from V and 1 from J, leaving 10 bases between them. Germline CDR1 and CDR2: SGHNT and YYREEE (reference sequence). The DNA of the CDR3 is TGTGCCAGCAGCTTGGGAGGGCCGGAAACTAATGAAAAACTGTTTTTT. Translated: CASSLGGPETNEKLFF.

The chain combines TRBV7-9 with TRBJ2-5, with unresolved D. This CDR3 spans 14 amino acids. V was cut by 1 base and J by 0 bases, with 6 bases left in between. CDR1 SEHNR and CDR2 FQNEAQ come from the germline V gene (reference sequence). The CDR3 sequence: CASSLGQNQETQYF. CDR3 sequence (DNA): TGTGCCAGCAGCTTAGGGCAGAACCAAGAGACCCAGTACTTC.

This clonotype was observed a handful of times. The CDR3 DNA reads as TGTGCCAGCAGCTTCGCGGGGTCGCCCAACACCGGGGAGCTGTTTTTT. Its protein product is CASSFAGSPNTGELFF. This chain uses TRBV5-4 with TRBJ2-2; the D gene is possibly TRBD2 (6 bases). CDR1 SGHNT and CDR2 YYREEE come from the germline V gene (reference sequence). CDR3 length equals 16 residues. V gave up 2 bases and J gave up 2 bases, with 13 bases separating them.

A few counts support this clonotype. V is TRBV27 and J is TRBJ1-6; TRBD1 matches 8 bases. Trimming removed 4 bases from V and 0 bases from J; junction bases left unmatched: 2. CDR1 and CDR2 (germline): MNHEY, SMNVEV (reference sequence). CDR3 length: 16 residues. CDR3 DNA: TGTGCCAGCAGTTCGGGACAGGTCTCCTATAATTCACCCCTCCACTTT. Its translation: CASSSGQVSYNSPLHF.

This clonotype has just a few counts. The chain recombines TRBV6-5 with TRBJ2-2; 8 nucleotides line up with TRBD1. Losses at the gene ends were 0 bases for V and 6 bases for J; bases not matched to a gene: 6. Germline CDR1 is MNHEY and CDR2 is SVGAGI. This CDR3 is built from 16 residues. The CDR3 sequence: CASSYSSQGAAGELFF. DNA of the CDR3: TGTGCCAGCAGTTACTCGAGTCAGGGGGCGGCCGGGGAGCTGTTTTTT.

The V and J genes are TRBV27 and TRBJ2-1; D may be TRBD1 (5 bases). This CDR3 region has 16 residues. Trimming shortened V by 1 base and J by 7 bases, and 17 bases separated the two germline ends. Germline V gives CDR1 MNHEY, CDR2 SMNVEV (reference sequence). CDR3 amino acids: CASSLLGLGRVNEQFF. The CDR3 DNA reads as TGTGCCAGCAGTTTATTAGGGTTGGGCAGGGTAAATGAGCAGTTCTTC.

The rearrangement joins TRBV5-1 to TRBJ2-7; D may match TRBD1 or TRBD2 (5 bases each). There are 15 residues in the CDR3. Germline V gene sequence: CDR1 SGHRS, CDR2 YFSETQ. The V end was cut by 4 bases, the J end by 2 bases, with 16 bases between. The DNA of the CDR3 is TGCGCCAGCAGCGCCCGGGACCCATCCACCTACGAGCAGTACTTC. The encoded protein is CASSARDPSTYEQYF.

This clonotype was seen only a few times. J is TRBJ1-3 and V is TRBV5-5; possible D gene TRBD1, 5 bases. Germline V lookup: CDR1 SGHKS, CDR2 YYEKEE (reference sequence). CDR3 size: 16 residues. V dropped 4 bases and J dropped 0 bases, with 14 bases sitting between them. CDR3 loop: CASSLRGPYSGNTIYF. The CDR3 coding sequence is TGTGCCAGCAGCCTGCGGGGACCGTACTCTGGAAACACCATATATTTT.

There are a few counts of this clonotype. This chain connects TRBV3-1 to TRBJ1-1; no firm D call. Trimming took off 1 base at V and 3 bases at J, with 9 bases between the two ends. The germline V gene encodes CDR1 LGHDT and CDR2 YNNKEL (reference sequence). The CDR3 length is 14 residues. CDR3 sequence (DNA): TGTGCCAGCAGCCAAGGAGCCCTTTACACTGAAGCTTTCTTT. Translated: CASSQGALYTEAFF. Looking up the rest from reference TRBV3-1 and TRBJ1-1 gives the full variable domain: DTAVSQTPKYLVTQMGNDKSIKCEQNLGHDTMYWYKQDSKKFLKIMFSYNNKELIINETVPNRFSPKSPDKAHLNLHINSLELGDSAVYFCASSQGALYTEAFFGQGTRLTVV.

J is TRBJ2-3 and V is TRBV4-3, with D possibly called TRBD1 or TRBD2 (5 bases each). Germline V gene lookup returns CDR1 LGHNA and CDR2 YSLEER. V was clipped by 5 bases and J by 3 bases, with 18 bases between them. The CDR3 is made up of 16 amino acids. CDR3 nucleotide sequence: TGCGCCAGCAGCTTTAAGGGGTCTCCGGGGACAGATACGCAGTATTTT. The encoded protein is CASSFKGSPGTDTQYF.

This clonotype was recorded many times. The rearrangement uses TRBV20-1 and TRBJ1-4, with D possibly TRBD1 on 5 matching bases. The germline CDR1 and CDR2 sequences are DFQATT and SNEGSKA (reference sequence). The CDR3 contains 15 residues. V was clipped by 5 bases and J by 5 bases, with 18 bases between them. Here the CDR3 reads CSAWGVAGKNEKLFF. Written as DNA, the CDR3 is TGCAGTGCTTGGGGCGTGGCAGGGAAGAATGAAAAACTGTTTTTT.

This clonotype was counted ten times or more. The rearrangement links TRBV18 to TRBJ2-1; 8 nucleotides match TRBD1. The J segment lost 2 bases and the V segment lost 6 bases, leaving 9 bases of the junction unmatched. CDR1 and CDR2 from the germline V gene are KGHSH and LQKENI. The CDR3 spans 16 residues. CDR3 in amino acids: CASSSTQGGAYNEQFF. The CDR3 DNA reads TGTGCCAGCTCGTCTACACAGGGGGGAGCCTACAATGAGCAGTTCTTC.

The rearrangement joins TRBV20-1 to TRBJ2-7; a weak D match, TRBD2 (6 bases). The CDR3 totals 15 residues. Germline CDR1 DFQATT, CDR2 SNEGSKA (reference sequence). The ends were cut back, 0 bases at V and 5 bases at J, with 17 bases in the middle. The CDR3, as DNA: TGCAGTGCTAGAGATTTCCCCGGGAGAAGCCACGAGCAGTACTTC. Translating gives CSARDFPGRSHEQYF.

This clonotype was detected only a few times. The CDR3 here is CSASWDHGAYEQYF. The DNA of the CDR3 is TGCAGCGCGTCCTGGGACCACGGGGCCTACGAGCAGTACTTC. This chain links TRBV29-1 with TRBJ2-7; perhaps D is TRBD1 or TRBD2 (5 bases each). Between the trimmed V and J ends, which lost 7 bases and 2 bases, there was a span of 18 bases. The CDR3 runs 14 residues. Germline CDR1 and CDR2: SQVTM and ANQGSEA.

This clonotype was seen repeatedly, ten times or more. V gene TRBV7-9 combines with J gene TRBJ1-4, with no clear D. Trimming pared 5 bases from V and 5 bases from J, leaving 12 bases between. Looked up from germline, CDR1 is SEHNR and CDR2 is FQNEAQ (reference sequence). The CDR3 is 14 residues long. The CDR3 sequence: CASSLRGRNEKLFF. The CDR3 DNA reads TGTGCCAGCAGCCTAAGAGGGAGGAATGAAAAACTGTTTTTT.